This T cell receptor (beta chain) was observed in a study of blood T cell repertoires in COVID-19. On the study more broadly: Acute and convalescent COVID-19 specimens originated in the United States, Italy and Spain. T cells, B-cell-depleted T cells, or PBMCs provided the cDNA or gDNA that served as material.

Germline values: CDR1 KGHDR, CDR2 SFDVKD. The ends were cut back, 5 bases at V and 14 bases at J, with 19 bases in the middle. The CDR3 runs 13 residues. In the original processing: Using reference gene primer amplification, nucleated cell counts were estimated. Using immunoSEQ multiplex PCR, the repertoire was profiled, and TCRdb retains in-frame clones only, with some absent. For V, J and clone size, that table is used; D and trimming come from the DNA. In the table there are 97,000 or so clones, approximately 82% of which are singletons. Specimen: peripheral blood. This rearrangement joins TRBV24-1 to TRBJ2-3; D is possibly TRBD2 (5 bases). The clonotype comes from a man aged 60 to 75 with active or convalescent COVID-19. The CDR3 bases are TGTGCCACCAGTGCATCCGGGATAGGAAGTGTGTATTTT. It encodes CATSASGIGSVYF.